What follows are 5 T cell receptor beta chains derived from one specimen sequenced in a study of cytomegalovirus exposure and HLA in healthy donors (dated by TCRdb to 2017 to 2019). Library prep was done by the immunoSEQ multiplex PCR assay. This immuneACCESS table, as held by TCRdb, lists in-frame sequences with V and J called but not all clones. Of the missing ones, under half trace to an unresolved V gene in checked studies; the others have no known cause. In all, the sample holds 100,000 to 150,000 clones, and about 96% of those were seen once. 1.5% to 2% of the sample lies in the top ten. Sequencing input: PBMCs. These receptors were collected from a man between 18 and 29 years old in good health and CMV-seronegative.

The chain joins TRBV6-1 to TRBJ2-5; weak D call: TRBD2 (6 bases). Trimming cost V 4 bases and J 2 bases, with 11 bases left between them. Germline CDR1 reads MNHNS; CDR2 reads SASEGT. The CDR3 sequence is 14 residues long. In DNA form, the CDR3 reads TGTGCCAGCAGTGGGGGAGGCACACAAGAGACCCAGTACTTC. The encoded protein is CASSGGGTQETQYF.

The chain employs TRBV5-6 and TRBJ1-2; 7 nucleotides align to TRBD1. The V and J ends lost 4 bases and 12 bases, in that order; junction bases with no gene match: 9. The CDR3 extends over 12 amino acids. The germline V gene encodes CDR1 SGHDT and CDR2 YYEEEE. Here the CDR3 DNA reads TGTGCCAGCAGCCAATTGACAGGGTGGAACACCTTC. Residues: CASSQLTGWNTF. The complete variable domain, with remaining parts taken from reference TRBV5-6 and TRBJ1-2, reads DAGVTQSPTHLIKTRGQQVTLRCSPKSGHDTVSWYQQALGQGPQFIFQYYEEEERQRGNFPDRFSGHQFPNYSSELNVNALLLGDSALYLCASSQLTGWNTFGSGTRLTVV.

The chain is built from TRBV6-1 and TRBJ1-5; TRBD1 is a possible D gene (6 bases). The CDR3 runs to 12 residues. From germline, CDR1 is MNHNS and CDR2 SASEGT. The germline V and J ends were trimmed by 7 bases and 6 bases, with 10 bases remaining between them. The CDR3 reads CASKGGSQPQHF. As DNA, the CDR3 is TGTGCCAGCAAAGGGGGATCTCAGCCCCAGCATTTT.

The CDR3 protein is CASSGRDSYNEQFF. The DNA for the CDR3 is TGTGCCAGCAGTGGCCGTGACTCCTACAATGAGCAGTTCTTC. The chain combines TRBV5-6 with TRBJ2-1, with D hard to call. V gave up 5 bases and J gave up 0 bases, with 9 bases separating them. Germline V lookup: CDR1 SGHDT, CDR2 YYEEEE. The CDR3 has 14 amino acids.

The rearrangement joins TRBV7-6 to TRBJ2-1; TRBD2 agrees at 7 bases. J lost 0 bases, V lost 3 bases, and 5 bases had no gene match. There are 16 residues in the CDR3. Germline CDR1 reads SGHVS; CDR2 reads FNYEAQ. The CDR3 region is CASSFGGGSSYNEQFF. CDR3 in DNA: TGTGCCAGCAGCTTTGGGGGGGGGAGCTCCTACAATGAGCAGTTCTTC.